There are a few counts of the clone carrying this T cell receptor beta chain. The sample is drawn from a study of blood T cell repertoires in COVID-19. CDR1 and CDR2 from the germline V gene are LGHDT and YNNKEL (reference sequence). V lost 0 bases to trimming and J lost 3 bases; unmatched junction nucleotides: 2. The CDR3 totals 15 residues. Using immunoSEQ multiplex PCR, the repertoire was profiled, and TCRdb retains in-frame clones only, with some absent. The sample has around 260,000 clones, roughly 80% seen once; the top ten hold about 4.3%. The chain combines TRBV3-1 (or the pseudogene TRBV3-2) with TRBJ2-3, with 8 nucleotides matching TRBD1. This TCR was sampled from a man aged 55 to 69 who had recovered from COVID-19. Material for sequencing was peripheral blood. Written as DNA, the CDR3 is TGTGCCAGCAGCCAAGACAGGGGGCGGACAGATACGCAGTATTTT. It specifies CASSQDRGRTDTQYF.